Shown below are 5 T cell receptor beta chains from a single sample sequenced in a study of shared clonotypes between healthy human individuals. The assay was immunoSEQ multiplex PCR, and TCRdb's table has in-frame clones only and misses some. The sample lists 2 million to 2.5 million clones, approximately 94% seen once, with about 0.34% in the top ten. The sample consisted of naive CD4+ T cells from PBMCs. Subset specified: CD45RA+ positively selected. These receptors originate from a man aged 18 to 35 in good health. Some clones in this sample may be carry-over from other donors' samples.

CDR3 protein: CASSRDRVDKNIQYF. The CDR3 DNA reads TGTGCCAGCAGTAGGGACAGGGTGGACAAAAACATTCAGTACTTC. This chain joins TRBV2 and TRBJ2-4; 9 bases agree with TRBD1. The CDR3 length is 15 residues. From germline, CDR1 is SNHLY and CDR2 FYNNEI. J lost 3 bases, V lost 5 bases, and 5 bases had no gene match.

This clone was counted a single time. This chain joins TRBV6-5 and TRBJ2-7, with D perhaps matching TRBD1 (6 bases). The V end was cut by 0 bases, the J end by 0 bases, with 12 bases between. The CDR3 has 16 residues. The germline V gene has CDR1 MNHEY and CDR2 SVGAGI. The CDR3 sequence: CASSYSLAGVSYEQYF. Written as DNA, the CDR3 is TGTGCCAGCAGTTACTCGTTGGCAGGGGTCTCCTACGAGCAGTACTTC.

V usage is TRBV6-1 and J usage is TRBJ1-1; no firm D call. Germline V CDR1 and CDR2: MNHNS, SASEGT. Trimming took 2 bases from V and 0 from J, leaving 16 bases between them. The CDR3 is 17 residues long. CDR3 bases: TGTGCCAGCAGTGAAAGGGAAAGGAGGTATATGAACACTGAAGCTTTCTTT. Protein: CASSERERRYMNTEAFF.

CDR3 nucleotides: TGTGCCAGCAGCCCCCCGGGACTAGCGAGCTCCTACGAGCAGTACTTC. The encoded protein is CASSPPGLASSYEQYF. V gene TRBV16 combines with J gene TRBJ2-7, with 10 positions matching TRBD2. Germline V lookup: CDR1 KGHSY, CDR2 FQNENV. The CDR3 consists of 16 residues. V shed 4 bases, J shed 0 bases, and the junction held 6 bases outside the gene matches.

The V and J genes are TRBV28 and TRBJ1-1, with 7 bases aligning to TRBD1. Germline assignment: CDR1 MDHEN and CDR2 SYDVKM. The CDR3 spans 15 residues. The V segment lost 3 bases and the J segment 8 bases; nucleotides outside the gene matches: 12. This CDR3 is CASSFPAGGSPEAFF. CDR3 coding DNA: TGTGCCAGCAGTTTCCCAGCAGGGGGAAGCCCCGAAGCTTTCTTT.